This T cell receptor (beta chain) was sequenced in a study of T cell repertoires in cytomegalovirus infection. Study-wide background: In the study, CMV epitopes included recently identified HLA-C-restricted and well-studied HLA-B-restricted ones. It was the public TCR beta signatures that indicated both CMV infection and matching HLA type.

TCRdb independently ran MiXCR on the reads; one entry per CDR3 protein. The sample shows some 320,000 distinct CDR3 sequences, 25% to 30% of them seen only once. The V gene's germline CDR1 is DFQATT and CDR2 SNEGSKA (reference sequence). The CDR3 loop spans 16 amino acids. Deletions cut 1 base from V and 4 bases from J, with 17 bases between. This clonotype appeared many times. The antigen is not known. The genes are TRBV20-1 and TRBJ2-1; maybe TRBD2 (6 bases). This receptor was taken from a human donor in good health (CMV status not recorded). Some clones in this sample may be carry-over from other donors' samples. This material consisted of cultured PBMCs, taken from culture after CMV antigen stimulation. DNA of the CDR3: TGCAGTGCTAGAGGTACCCCCCGGGAGTCGTACAATGAGCAGTTCTTC. As protein: CSARGTPRESYNEQFF.